These 29 T cell receptor beta chains were sequenced from one sample in a study of blood T cell repertoires in COVID-19. Measured with immunoSEQ multiplex PCR; TCRdb has only the in-frame clones, and not every one. This table holds over 85,000 clones, roughly 92% found once. Sequencing was performed on peripheral blood. Receptors were obtained from a woman aged 45-65 years with COVID-19, enrolled during active disease.

This sequence joins TRBV15 and TRBJ2-3, with 11 bases aligning to TRBD1. V lost 2 bases, J lost 2 bases, and 6 bases stayed unmatched. This CDR3 spans 17 amino acids. CDR1 and CDR2 from the germline V gene are LNHNV and YYDKDF (reference sequence). The CDR3 loop is CATSRKGQGETTDTQYF. In DNA, the CDR3 is TGTGCCACCAGCAGAAAGGGACAGGGGGAGACCACAGATACGCAGTATTTT.

The chain recombines TRBV4-1 with TRBJ1-5, with D unclear. V was cut by 1 base and J by 2 bases, with 3 bases left in between. This CDR3 has 13 amino acids. Per germline, CDR1 MGHRA and CDR2 YSYEKL. This CDR3 reads CASSQAGNQPQHF. For the CDR3, the DNA is TGCGCCAGCAGCCAAGCGGGCAATCAGCCCCAGCATTTT.

V usage is TRBV7-9 and J usage is TRBJ1-6, with D maybe TRBD1 (5 bases). V was trimmed by 5 bases and J by 8 bases, leaving 22 bases between them. The germline V gene has CDR1 SEHNR and CDR2 FQNEAQ (reference sequence). The CDR3 is 17 residues long. CDR3: CASSKRTWGREHSPLHF. The CDR3 DNA is TGTGCCAGCAGCAAAAGGACATGGGGCAGGGAACATTCACCCCTCCACTTT.

This clone appeared a single time. This chain uses TRBV9 with TRBJ2-1, with D perhaps TRBD1 (5 bases). Per the germline V gene, CDR1 is SGDLS and CDR2 is YYNGEE. Trimming left V 4 bases short and J 15 bases short, with 17 bases between. CDR3 length equals 12 residues. The CDR3 protein is CASSPLGARGFF. The CDR3 DNA reads as TGTGCCAGCAGCCCCCTTGGGGCGCGTGGGTTCTTC.

J is TRBJ2-3 and V is TRBV3-1 (or the pseudogene TRBV3-2), with TRBD2 as a possible D gene (6 bases). The germline gives CDR1 LGHDT, CDR2 YNNKEL (reference sequence). This CDR3 contains 14 residues. The ends were cut back, 0 bases at V and 6 bases at J, with 10 bases in the middle. This CDR3 reads CASSQEVRGDTQYF. Written as DNA, the CDR3 is TGTGCCAGCAGCCAAGAAGTGCGGGGCGATACGCAGTATTTT.

The table lists this clone with a count of one. The CDR3 spells CAWTRGYRGRGNTIYF. In DNA form, the CDR3 reads TGTGCCTGGACCAGAGGATACAGGGGGAGAGGAAACACCATATATTTT. The chain recombines TRBV30 with TRBJ1-3; 8 positions match TRBD1. The germline gives CDR1 GTSNPN, CDR2 SVGIG (reference sequence). CDR3 length equals 16 residues. V shed 4 bases, J shed 4 bases, and the junction held 12 bases outside the gene matches.

V usage is TRBV24-1 and J usage is TRBJ1-5, with a tentative D call TRBD1 (5 bases). CDR1 and CDR2 (germline): KGHDR, SFDVKD. The CDR3 loop spans 14 amino acids. Trimming cost V 10 bases and J 4 bases, with 16 bases left between them. The CDR3 sequence: CATGGAFPNQPQHF. The CDR3 region has the DNA TGTGCCACAGGCGGGGCGTTTCCTAATCAGCCCCAGCATTTT.

V gene TRBV9 combines with J gene TRBJ1-4; no firm D call. Trimming cost V 4 bases and J 4 bases, with 14 bases left between them. From germline, CDR1 is SGDLS and CDR2 YYNGEE. The CDR3 runs 15 residues. CDR3 loop: CASSPRWGDNEKLFF. CDR3 bases: TGTGCCAGCAGCCCAAGATGGGGAGATAATGAAAAACTGTTTTTT.

The chain is built from TRBV2 and TRBJ2-1; possible D gene TRBD2, 7 bases. The germline CDR1 and CDR2 sequences are SNHLY and FYNNEI. This CDR3 is 14 amino acids long. Trimming shortened V by 3 bases and J by 9 bases, and 15 bases separated the two germline ends. CDR3 loop: CASSDRGGAPEQFF. CDR3 nucleotides: TGTGCCAGCAGTGATAGGGGGGGCGCCCCTGAGCAGTTCTTC.

The chain employs TRBV5-4 and TRBJ2-7; 9 nucleotides line up with TRBD1. Germline-derived CDR1 and CDR2 are SGHNT and YYREEE (reference sequence). The CDR3 sequence is 13 residues long. V trimming: 2 bases; J trimming: 5 bases; junction bases outside the gene matches: 2. CDR3 amino acids: CASSFTGGDEQYV. Here the CDR3 DNA reads TGTGCCAGCAGCTTTACAGGGGGCGACGAGCAGTACGTC.

This clone showed up just once. CDR3 in amino acids: CASSLEGAKNIQYF. CDR3 bases: TGTGCCAGCAGCTTAGAGGGGGCCAAAAACATTCAGTACTTC. V is TRBV7-8 and J is TRBJ2-4; D possibly corresponds to TRBD1 (5 bases). Germline V gene data show CDR1 as SGHVS and CDR2 as FQNEAQ. V lost 1 base and J lost 1, with 5 bases in between. The CDR3 sequence is 14 residues long.

The chain recombines TRBV13 with TRBJ1-1; D gene unclear. The CDR3 contains 14 residues. Germline V gene data show CDR1 as PRHDT and CDR2 as FYEKMQ (reference sequence). V was cut by 6 bases and J by 1 base, with 12 bases left in between. The CDR3 reads CASSRAGANTEAFF. In DNA, the CDR3 is TGTGCCAGCAGTAGAGCAGGCGCGAACACTGAAGCTTTCTTT.

The chain joins TRBV9 to TRBJ1-2, with a weak D call TRBD1 (6 bases). The CDR3 sequence is 15 residues long. The germline CDR1 and CDR2 sequences are SGDLS and YYNGEE. V was pared by 0 bases and J by 4 bases, with 13 bases between. The CDR3 is CASSVGGGAFYGYTF. Here the CDR3 DNA reads TGTGCCAGCAGCGTAGGCGGGGGCGCCTTCTATGGCTACACCTTC.

The rearrangement joins TRBV29-1 to TRBJ2-2; tentatively, D is TRBD1 (5 bases). CDR3 length: 14 residues. The ends were cut back, 4 bases at V and 4 bases at J, with 13 bases in the middle. CDR1 is SQVTM, CDR2 ANQGSEA, per germline. For the CDR3, the DNA is TGCAGCGTTGCTGGCAGGGCCCTCACCGGGGAGCTGTTTTTT. Translated, it gives CSVAGRALTGELFF.

The chain couples TRBV28 to TRBJ2-5, with TRBD1 as a possible D gene (6 bases). Trimming left V 6 bases short and J 5 bases short, with 16 bases between. Germline CDR1 and CDR2: MDHEN and SYDVKM. The CDR3 extends over 14 amino acids. As DNA, the CDR3 is TGTGCCAGCAGCCCTACAGGGAAATACGAGACCCAGTACTTC. Protein sequence: CASSPTGKYETQYF.

This rearrangement joins TRBV6-6 to TRBJ1-2, with a tentative D call TRBD1 (5 bases). CDR3 size: 13 residues. From germline, CDR1 is MNHNY and CDR2 SVGAGI (reference sequence). V lost 2 bases and J lost 8, with 12 bases in between. CDR3 protein: CASSYGGRGGYTF. In nucleotides, the CDR3 is TGTGCCAGCAGTTACGGCGGAAGGGGAGGCTACACCTTC.

This clone was seen a few times. The chain has TRBV9 and TRBJ1-2; D not certain. The germline V gene encodes CDR1 SGDLS and CDR2 YYNGEE. The CDR3 has 14 amino acids. The V and J ends lost 0 bases and 6 bases respectively, with 12 bases between them. The CDR3 reads CASSVAAGVDGYTF. In nucleotides, the CDR3 is TGTGCCAGCAGCGTAGCGGCAGGCGTGGATGGCTACACCTTC.

As for this clone: Its ends do not fully match the called genes, so a read error is possible. The V and J genes are TRBV5-1 and TRBJ1-1; D unclear. The germline V gene encodes CDR1 SGHRS and CDR2 YFSETQ. This CDR3 region has 15 residues. The CDR3: CASRLAGGMNTEAFF. In nucleotides, the CDR3 is TGCGCCAGCAGATTGGCCGGCGGTATGAACACTGAAGCTTTCTTT. The entire variable domain, with the rest obtained from reference TRBV5-1 and TRBJ1-1, is as follows: KAGVTQTPRYLIKTRGQQVTLSCSPISGHRSVSWYQQTPGQGLQFLFEYFSETQRNKGNFPGRFSGRQFSNSRSEMNVSTLELGDSALYLCASRLAGGMNTEAFFGQGTRLTVV.

The J gene is TRBJ1-6, the V gene TRBV25-1; 9 positions agree with TRBD1. V was clipped by 3 bases and J by 10 bases; unmatched bases: 7. CDR1 MGHDK and CDR2 SYGVNS come from the germline V gene. The CDR3 sequence is 15 residues long. CDR3 DNA sequence: TGTGCCAGCAGTGATACCGGGACAGGGATATCACCCCTCCACTTT. Translated, it gives CASSDTGTGISPLHF.

This rearrangement joins TRBV7-8 to TRBJ2-2, with TRBD2 identical over 13 bases. V dropped 2 bases and J dropped 2; count of bases not matched to a gene: 5. Germline V CDR1 and CDR2: SGHVS, FQNEAQ. The CDR3 totals 18 residues. The CDR3 sequence: CASSLRTSGGLNTGELFF. CDR3 nucleotides: TGTGCCAGCAGCTTACGGACTAGCGGGGGCCTAAACACCGGGGAGCTGTTTTTT.

This clone was counted at least ten times. This chain connects TRBV29-1 to TRBJ2-4, with TRBD1 matching 10 bases. Trimming cost V 8 bases and J 6 bases; bases outside gene matches: 16. The CDR3 spans 16 residues. Germline values: CDR1 SQVTM, CDR2 ANQGSEA. The CDR3 region is CSSRGQGGELGNIQYF. In nucleotides, the CDR3 is TGCAGCTCCCGAGGACAGGGGGGTGAGTTAGGAAACATTCAGTACTTC.

The chain recombines TRBV13 with TRBJ1-1, with D perhaps matching TRBD1 (6 bases). This CDR3 is built from 14 residues. Germline CDR1 and CDR2: PRHDT and FYEKMQ (reference sequence). V dropped 5 bases and J dropped 4 bases, with 14 bases sitting between them. The CDR3 DNA reads as TGTGCCAGCAGCACGGCGCGGGGGGCCACTGAAGCTTTCTTT. Protein sequence: CASSTARGATEAFF.

This chain uses TRBV7-9 with TRBJ1-1; D ambiguous. V shed 6 bases and J shed 5 bases, with 13 bases lying between them. The CDR3 covers 13 residues. Germline V lookup: CDR1 SEHNR, CDR2 FQNEAQ (reference sequence). In nucleotides, the CDR3 is TGTGCCAGCAGTCGAGCACGGGGAACTGAAGCTTTCTTT. It encodes CASSRARGTEAFF.

The gene calls are TRBV7-2 and TRBJ2-7; 7 bases fit TRBD1. V was clipped by 2 bases and J by 2 bases; unmatched bases: 3. This CDR3 contains 14 residues. Germline values: CDR1 SGHTA, CDR2 FQGNSA. The CDR3 region is CASSLRGQTYEQYF. CDR3 nucleotide sequence: TGTGCCAGCAGCTTAAGGGGACAGACCTACGAGCAGTACTTC.

The chain joins TRBV27 to TRBJ1-2; 10 bases map to TRBD1. Per the germline V gene, CDR1 is MNHEY and CDR2 is SMNVEV (reference sequence). V lost 6 bases to trimming and J lost 3 bases; unmatched junction nucleotides: 13. This CDR3 has 17 amino acids. The CDR3 DNA sequence: TGTGCCAGCAGCTTAACCGGGACAGGGGCCTCCCACTATGGCTACACCTTC. Protein sequence: CASSLTGTGASHYGYTF.

The chain employs TRBV5-1 and TRBJ1-6, with 7 bases matching TRBD1. This CDR3 contains 14 residues. Germline V lookup: CDR1 SGHRS, CDR2 YFSETQ. V lost 0 bases, J lost 8 bases, and 2 bases stayed unmatched. The CDR3 sequence is CASSLDRGDSPLHF. The DNA of the CDR3 is TGCGCCAGCAGCTTGGACAGGGGCGATTCACCCCTCCACTTT. The variable domain in full, with the rest retrieved from reference TRBV5-1 and TRBJ1-6, is KAGVTQTPRYLIKTRGQQVTLSCSPISGHRSVSWYQQTPGQGLQFLFEYFSETQRNKGNFPGRFSGRQFSNSRSEMNVSTLELGDSALYLCASSLDRGDSPLHFGNGTRLTVT.

V and J are TRBV23-1 and TRBJ1-1; D gene ambiguous. TRBV23-1 counts as an open reading frame of uncertain function. V dropped 0 bases and J dropped 0 bases, with 8 bases sitting between them. The CDR3 sequence is 15 residues long. Here the CDR3 reads CASSQSRALNTEAFF. CDR3 coding DNA: TGCGCCAGCAGTCAATCGAGGGCCTTGAACACTGAAGCTTTCTTT.

V and J are TRBV3-1 (or the pseudogene TRBV3-2) and TRBJ1-5; weak D call: TRBD1 (5 bases). This CDR3 has 16 amino acids. Germline CDR1 is LGHDT and CDR2 is YNNKEL (reference sequence). With 0 bases removed from V and 5 bases from J, the gap between germline ends came to 14 bases. The CDR3 is CASSQEERQPYQPQHF. As DNA, the CDR3 is TGTGCCAGCAGCCAAGAGGAAAGACAGCCCTATCAGCCCCAGCATTTT.

This chain connects TRBV15 to TRBJ1-2; 8 bases fit TRBD1. From germline, CDR1 is LNHNV and CDR2 YYDKDF (reference sequence). The CDR3 is 14 amino acids. V gave up 3 bases and J gave up 2 bases; unmatched junction bases: 2. CDR3 coding DNA: TGTGCCACCAGCAGCAGGGGGCTAAACTATGGCTACACCTTC. Protein: CATSSRGLNYGYTF.